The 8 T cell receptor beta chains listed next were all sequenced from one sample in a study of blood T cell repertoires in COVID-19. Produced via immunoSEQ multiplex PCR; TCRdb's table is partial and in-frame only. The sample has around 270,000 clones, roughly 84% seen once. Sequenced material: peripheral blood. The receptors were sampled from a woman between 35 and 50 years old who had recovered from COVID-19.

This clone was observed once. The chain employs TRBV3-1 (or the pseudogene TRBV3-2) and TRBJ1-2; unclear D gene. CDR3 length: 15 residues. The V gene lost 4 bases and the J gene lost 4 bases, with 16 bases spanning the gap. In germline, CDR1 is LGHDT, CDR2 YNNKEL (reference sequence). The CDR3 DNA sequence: TGTGCCAGCAGCCCCAACCGCGGGGATGTCTATGGCTACACCTTC. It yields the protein CASSPNRGDVYGYTF.

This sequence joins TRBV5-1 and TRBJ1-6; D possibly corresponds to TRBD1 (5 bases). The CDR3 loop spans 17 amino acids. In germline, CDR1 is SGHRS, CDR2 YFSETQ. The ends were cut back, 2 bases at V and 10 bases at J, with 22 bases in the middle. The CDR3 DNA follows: TGCGCCAGCAGCTTTCGGTCCGGCGGGGGGTTAGGGTCACCCCTCCACTTT. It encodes CASSFRSGGGLGSPLHF.

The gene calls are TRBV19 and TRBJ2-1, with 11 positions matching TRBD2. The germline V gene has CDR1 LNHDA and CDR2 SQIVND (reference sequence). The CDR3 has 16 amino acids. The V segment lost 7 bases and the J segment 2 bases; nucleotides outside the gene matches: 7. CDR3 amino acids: CASIPVAGGTYNEQFF. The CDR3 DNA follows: TGTGCCAGTATACCCGTAGCGGGGGGGACCTACAATGAGCAGTTCTTC.

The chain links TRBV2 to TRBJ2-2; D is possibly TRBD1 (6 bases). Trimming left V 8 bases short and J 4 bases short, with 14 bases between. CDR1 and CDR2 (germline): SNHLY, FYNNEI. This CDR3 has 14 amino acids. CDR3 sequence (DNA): TGTGCCAGCGGAAGCAGGGGATCCACCGGGGAGCTGTTTTTT. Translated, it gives CASGSRGSTGELFF.

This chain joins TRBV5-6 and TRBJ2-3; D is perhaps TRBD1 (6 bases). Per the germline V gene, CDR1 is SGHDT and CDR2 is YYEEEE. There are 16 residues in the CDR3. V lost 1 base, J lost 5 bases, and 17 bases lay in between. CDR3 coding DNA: TGTGCCAGCAGCTTGAGGGGGTGGGCCCTCCGAGATACGCAGTATTTT. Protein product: CASSLRGWALRDTQYF.

The CDR3 protein is CASSEQGASTPDTQYF. As DNA, the CDR3 is TGTGCCAGCAGTGAGCAGGGGGCCAGTACACCAGATACGCAGTATTTT. The chain combines TRBV6-1 with TRBJ2-3, with 8 positions matching TRBD1. Unmatched junction bases numbered 9, after V lost 3 bases and J lost 4 bases. The CDR3 is 16 residues long. Germline V CDR1 and CDR2: MNHNS, SASEGT.

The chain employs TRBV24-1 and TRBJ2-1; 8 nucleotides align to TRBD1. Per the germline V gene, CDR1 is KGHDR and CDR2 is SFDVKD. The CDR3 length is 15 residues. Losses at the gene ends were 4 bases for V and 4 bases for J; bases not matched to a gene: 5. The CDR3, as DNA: TGTGCCACCAGTGACAGACAGGGGATATACAATGAGCAGTTCTTC. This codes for CATSDRQGIYNEQFF.

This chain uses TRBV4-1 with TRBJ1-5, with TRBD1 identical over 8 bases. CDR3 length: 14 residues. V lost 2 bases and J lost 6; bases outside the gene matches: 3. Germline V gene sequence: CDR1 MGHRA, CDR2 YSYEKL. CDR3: CASSQPDRGQPQHF. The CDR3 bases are TGCGCCAGCAGCCAACCTGACAGGGGTCAGCCCCAGCATTTT.